This T cell receptor (beta chain) was identified during a study of T-cell reconstitution after alpha-beta-depleted transplantation in children. This clonotype was picked up many times. Germline V gene sequence: CDR1 SGHTS, CDR2 YDEGEE. The CDR3 has 16 residues. With 1 base clipped from V and 5 bases from J, the junction kept 6 bases outside the gene matches. This sample's TCRbeta library carried unique molecular identifier barcodes. Each CDR3 protein gets one entry after TCRdb re-called the PCR reads with MiXCR. In the table there are about 300,000 distinct CDR3 sequences, roughly a tenth of which are singletons.

This specimen consisted of PBMCs, obtained before TCRalphabeta/CD19-depleted stem cell transplant. This clonotype was sampled from a boy under two years old with acute myeloid leukemia, due to receive a stem cell transplant. This chain connects TRBV5-8 to TRBJ2-1, with 10 bases lining up with TRBD2. This CDR3 reads CASSLMWLAGDNEQFF. DNA of the CDR3: TGTGCCAGCAGCTTGATGTGGCTAGCGGGAGACAATGAGCAGTTCTTC. Combining the CDR3 with reference TRBV5-8 and TRBJ2-1 gives the whole variable domain EAGVTQSPTHLIKTRGQQATLRCSPISGHTSVYWYQQALGLGLQFLLWYDEGEERNRGNFPPRFSGRQFPNYSSELNVNALELEDSALYLCASSLMWLAGDNEQFFGPGTRLTVL.